This TCR beta chain originates from a study of monozygotic twins with inflammatory bowel disease. Overall study results and limits: Especially where disease activity was present, IBD patients had fewer clonotypes in common with others than healthy twins did. Healthy co-twins showed greater TCRbeta diversity (inverse Simpson) than IBD patients.

The total RNA came straight from whole blood, and T cells were not sorted beforehand. TCRdb re-called the 5' RACE reads and gives one entry per CDR3 protein, without DNA. The specimen's table records 110,000 to 150,000 distinct CDR3 sequences. This CDR3 has 16 residues. The germline CDR1 and CDR2 sequences are DFQATT and SNEGSKA (reference sequence). Comment on this clonotype: Its antigen is currently unknown.

This TCR derives from a human donor with ulcerative colitis or Crohn's disease, or a healthy co-twin of an affected twin (not recorded which). Sample: blood. V usage is TRBV20-1 and J usage is TRBJ1-2; there is no DNA to check the TCRdb D call of TRBD1. The CDR3 reads CSARELGQGFNYGYTF.